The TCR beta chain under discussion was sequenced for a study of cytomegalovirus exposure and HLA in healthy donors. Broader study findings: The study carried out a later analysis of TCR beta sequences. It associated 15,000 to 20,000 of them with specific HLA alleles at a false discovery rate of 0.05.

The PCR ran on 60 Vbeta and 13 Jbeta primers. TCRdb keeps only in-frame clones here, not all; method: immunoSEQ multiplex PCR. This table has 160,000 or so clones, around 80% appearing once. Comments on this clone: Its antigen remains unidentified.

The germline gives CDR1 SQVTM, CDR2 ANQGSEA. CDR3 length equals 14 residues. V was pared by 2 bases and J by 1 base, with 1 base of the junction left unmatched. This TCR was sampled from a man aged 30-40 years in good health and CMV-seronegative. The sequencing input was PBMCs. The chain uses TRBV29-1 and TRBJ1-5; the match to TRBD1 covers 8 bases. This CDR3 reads CSVETGGSNQPQHF. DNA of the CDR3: TGCAGCGTTGAAACAGGGGGAAGCAATCAGCCCCAGCATTTT. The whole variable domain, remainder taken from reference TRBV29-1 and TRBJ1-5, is SAVISQKPSRDICQRGTSLTIQCQVDSQVTMMFWYRQQPGQSLTLIATANQGSEATYESGFVIDKFPISRPNLTFSTLTVSNMSPEDSSIYLCSVETGGSNQPQHFGDGTRLSIL.